The 6 T cell receptor gamma chains below were found in one sample sequenced in a study of Vδ1+ human thymocytes. Points from the study as a whole: Thymic TRG and TRD repertoires appeared highly polyclonal, with Gaussian CDR3 length distributions.

Extracted RNA was reverse transcribed into cDNA. Pooled V-gene forward primers with one constant-region reverse primer generated the CDR3 amplicons by multiplex PCR. TCRdb made new clone calls on the multiplex PCR reads using CATT. The sample holds about 27,000 gamma-chain clones, around 18% seen once. Antigens for these TCRs are unknown. Source material: Vdelta1+ gamma-delta thymocytes from the thymus. Subset here: FACS-sorted CD3+ TCRalphabeta- TCRVdelta1+ TCRVdelta2- thymocytes. The receptor set was obtained from a boy under two years old who had congenital heart surgery.

V gene TRGV9 combines with J gene TRGJ1 or TRGJ2. CDR1 and CDR2 from the germline V gene are GITISATS and ISYDGTV (reference sequence). The ends lost 0 bases at V and 6 bases at J; junction bases unmatched: 11. The CDR3 has 15 amino acids. CDR3 nucleotide sequence: TGTGCCTTGTGGGAGGTGCGGAGGACATGTTATAAGAAACTCTTT. This gives the protein CALWEVRRTCYKKLF.

The gene calls are TRGV2 and TRGJ1 or TRGJ2. From germline, CDR1 is EGSNGY and CDR2 YDSYNSKV. The ends lost 2 bases at V and 2 bases at J; junction bases unmatched: 6. CDR3 length equals 14 residues. In nucleotides, the CDR3 is TGTGCCACCTGGGACGCCCGGGATTATTATAAGAAACTCTTT. This translates into CATWDARDYYKKLF.

This clone was counted a few times. The rearrangement links TRGV3 to TRGJ1 or TRGJ2. Germline CDR1 reads VTNTFY; CDR2 reads YDVSTARD (reference sequence). J was trimmed by 12 bases and V by 6 bases; bases with no gene match: 11. This CDR3 comprises 11 residues. The CDR3 region is CATWPHGWKLF. DNA for the CDR3: TGTGCCACCTGGCCCCATGGGTGGAAACTCTTT.

This clone was counted between two and nine times. At the DNA level, this CDR3 is encoded by other sequences in the same sample as well. This chain uses TRGV2 with TRGJ1 or TRGJ2. Germline V CDR1 and CDR2: EGSNGY, YDSYNSKV. V shed 1 base and J 7 bases; nucleotides not matched to a gene: 4. There are 12 residues in the CDR3. CDR3: CATWDGTYKKLF. Here the CDR3 DNA reads TGTGCCACCTGGGACGGTACATATAAGAAACTCTTT.

In the case of this clone: The sample contains more than one DNA sequence encoding this CDR3. V is TRGV2 and J is TRGJP2. V lost 0 bases, J lost 5 bases, and 3 bases stayed unmatched. Germline V CDR1 and CDR2: EGSNGY, YDSYNSKV. The CDR3 consists of 14 residues. This CDR3 reads CATWDGISDWIKTF. CDR3 sequence (DNA): TGTGCCACCTGGGACGGGATCAGTGATTGGATCAAGACGTTT.

The genes are TRGV4 and TRGJ1 or TRGJ2. Germline CDR1 EGSTGY, CDR2 YDSYTSSV. CDR3 length equals 15 residues. J gave up 11 bases and V 0 bases, and 16 bases lay outside the gene matches. In DNA form, the CDR3 reads TGTGCCACCTGGGATGGGCGACGGGGGTGTAAAGAGAAACTCTTT. It is translated as CATWDGRRGCKEKLF.